The 17 T cell receptor beta chains given below trace back to one sample, sequenced in a study of cytomegalovirus exposure and HLA in healthy donors. This PCR relied on a set of 60 Vbeta primers and 13 Jbeta primers. Generated by immunoSEQ multiplex PCR, the TCRdb table keeps only in-frame clones and is missing some. This specimen shows fewer than 95,000 clones; the ten leading clones hold 4.5% to 5%. Material: PBMCs. The receptor source for this set is a woman aged 40 to 50 in good health and CMV-seropositive.

The chain couples TRBV7-2 to TRBJ2-3; TRBD2 matches 10 bases. Germline lookup yields CDR1 SGHTA and CDR2 FQGNSA. With 7 bases clipped from V and 2 bases from J, the junction kept 9 bases outside the gene matches. The CDR3 has 16 amino acids. CDR3 sequence reads: CASNLLAGASTDTQYF. The DNA of the CDR3 is TGTGCCAGCAACCTTCTAGCGGGGGCTTCCACAGATACGCAGTATTTT.

The chain has TRBV5-6 and TRBJ1-4; D unclear. There are 16 residues in the CDR3. V was cut by 1 base and J by 8 bases, with 18 bases left in between. The germline gives CDR1 SGHDT, CDR2 YYEEEE. CDR3: CASSLYAPDSREKLFF. For the CDR3, the DNA is TGTGCCAGCAGCTTGTATGCTCCGGACTCGAGGGAAAAACTGTTTTTT.

The V gene is TRBV14, the J gene TRBJ2-6; tentative D call: TRBD1 (5 bases). Germline V CDR1 and CDR2: SGHDN, FVKESK. With 3 bases removed from V and 2 bases from J, the gap between germline ends came to 11 bases. The CDR3 contains 16 residues. The CDR3 reads CASSQERGAGANVLTF. CDR3 DNA: TGTGCCAGCAGCCAGGAAAGGGGTGCTGGGGCCAACGTCCTGACTTTC.

The rearrangement uses TRBV6-1 and TRBJ1-2, with D maybe TRBD1 (5 bases). The CDR3 has 13 amino acids. Trimming cost V 1 base and J 7 bases, with 10 bases left between them. Germline V lookup: CDR1 MNHNS, CDR2 SASEGT. The CDR3 DNA follows: TGTGCCAGCAGTGAAGGGGGGGATCGTGGCTACACCTTC. This gives the protein CASSEGGDRGYTF.

J is TRBJ2-6 and V is TRBV18, with 9 bases aligning to TRBD2. The CDR3 contains 17 residues. J gave up 2 bases and V 3 bases, and 5 bases lay outside the gene matches. CDR1 is KGHSH, CDR2 LQKENI, per germline. The CDR3 sequence: CASSPSGRVAGANVLTF. The DNA of the CDR3 is TGTGCCAGCTCACCTAGCGGGAGAGTAGCTGGGGCCAACGTCCTGACTTTC.

The rearrangement links TRBV27 to TRBJ1-2; weak D call: TRBD1 (5 bases). Germline V gives CDR1 MNHEY, CDR2 SMNVEV (reference sequence). The V and J ends lost 1 base and 3 bases respectively, with 12 bases between them. CDR3 length: 15 residues. The CDR3 nucleotides read TGTGCCAGCAGTTTATGGGGCCACGATGACTATGGCTACACCTTC. It specifies CASSLWGHDDYGYTF.

Remarks on this clone: A junction boundary mismatches the germline segment, possibly from a read error. Other DNA sequences in the sample encode the same CDR3. CDR3 region: CASSFDRGDGYTF. The DNA for the CDR3 is TGTGCCAGTAGCTTCGACAGGGGAGATGGCTACACCTTC. J is TRBJ1-2 and V is TRBV5-4; TRBD1 matches at 8 bases. Germline loops: CDR1 SGHNT, CDR2 YYREEE (reference sequence). The CDR3 spans 13 residues.

The genes are TRBV19 and TRBJ2-6; D possibly corresponds to TRBD1 (6 bases). The CDR3 is 16 amino acids. V shed 5 bases and J shed 0 bases, with 11 bases lying between them. CDR1 LNHDA and CDR2 SQIVND come from the germline V gene (reference sequence). The CDR3 sequence is CASSVGQFSGANVLTF. The CDR3 DNA is TGTGCCAGTAGTGTCGGACAGTTCTCTGGGGCCAACGTCCTGACTTTC.

The chain uses TRBV19 and TRBJ1-2; D ambiguous. V was clipped by 8 bases and J by 5 bases, with 9 bases between them. There are 11 residues in the CDR3. Germline values: CDR1 LNHDA, CDR2 SQIVND (reference sequence). The CDR3 loop is CASYMEYGYTF. For the CDR3, the DNA is TGTGCCAGTTATATGGAGTATGGCTACACCTTC.

J is TRBJ2-5 and V is TRBV9; the match to TRBD2 covers 9 bases. Germline-derived CDR1 and CDR2 are SGDLS and YYNGEE. V shed 0 bases and J 4 bases; nucleotides not matched to a gene: 10. CDR3 length equals 17 residues. Here the CDR3 reads CASSVGGVAGGRETQYF. The CDR3 nucleotides are TGTGCCAGCAGCGTAGGGGGTGTGGCGGGGGGGCGAGAGACCCAGTACTTC.

The chain joins TRBV7-3 to TRBJ2-7; D possibly corresponds to TRBD2 (6 bases). Trimming stripped 2 bases from V and 3 bases from J, with 14 bases between. There are 15 residues in the CDR3. The V gene's germline CDR1 is SGHTA and CDR2 FQGTGA. CDR3 DNA: TGTGCCAGCAGCTTAGGTGGGGGGACGGACTACGAGCAGTACTTC. Translation: CASSLGGGTDYEQYF.

The chain joins TRBV7-9 to TRBJ1-1; perhaps TRBD1 as D (6 bases). Per the germline V gene, CDR1 is SEHNR and CDR2 is FQNEAQ (reference sequence). V was shortened by 5 bases and J by 5 bases, with 15 bases between the two germline ends. The CDR3 length is 14 residues. CDR3 sequence: CASSRGGGGTEAFF. CDR3 coding DNA: TGTGCCAGCAGCCGAGGAGGGGGGGGGACTGAAGCTTTCTTT. Drawing the rest from reference TRBV7-9 and TRBJ1-1, the complete variable domain is DTGVSQNPRHKITKRGQNVTFRCDPISEHNRLYWYRQTLGQGPEFLTYFQNEAQLEKSRLLSDRFSAERPKGSFSTLEIQRTEQGDSAMYLCASSRGGGGTEAFFGQGTRLTVV.

The genes are TRBV28 and TRBJ1-5, with D unclear. Germline values: CDR1 MDHEN, CDR2 SYDVKM. The CDR3 length is 17 residues. V lost 7 bases to trimming and J lost 0 bases, with 19 bases between them. CDR3 amino acids: CASTSNLAPVSNQPQHF. The CDR3 DNA is TGTGCCAGCACCTCGAACCTTGCCCCAGTTAGCAATCAGCCCCAGCATTTT.

The chain's CDR3 is CASSYSSGGGTDTQYF. The CDR3 DNA is TGTGCCAGCAGTTACTCTAGCGGCGGAGGCACAGATACGCAGTATTTT. The chain couples TRBV6-5 to TRBJ2-3; D perhaps matches TRBD2 (6 bases). Trimming pared 0 bases from V and 1 base from J, leaving 11 bases between. The CDR3 runs to 16 residues. Looked up from germline, CDR1 is MNHEY and CDR2 is SVGAGI.

The V and J genes are TRBV4-3 and TRBJ1-6; TRBD1 aligns across 7 bases. Germline V gene sequence: CDR1 LGHNA, CDR2 YSLEER. J gave up 10 bases and V 3 bases, and 6 bases lay outside the gene matches. The CDR3 length is 14 residues. The CDR3, as DNA: TGCGCCAGCAGCCAGGACAGGAACGGATCACCCCTCCACTTT. It encodes CASSQDRNGSPLHF.

The V call is TRBV6-6, the J call TRBJ1-6; 10 nucleotides agree with TRBD1. V lost 11 bases, J lost 7 bases, and 8 bases stayed unmatched. Germline-derived CDR1 and CDR2 are MNHNY and SVGAGI (reference sequence). The CDR3 spans 14 residues. The DNA for the CDR3 is TGTGCCGGAAAGACGGGACAGGGGAATTCACCCCTCCACTTT. Translated, it gives CAGKTGQGNSPLHF.

This chain joins TRBV7-2 and TRBJ2-3, with a tentative D call TRBD1 (7 bases). Germline CDR1 is SGHTA and CDR2 is FQGNSA. The V end lost 6 bases, the J end lost 0 bases, and 13 bases lay between the germline ends. The length of the CDR3 is 15 residues. DNA of the CDR3: TGTGCCAGCAGTCTGACAGGGACTAGCACAGATACGCAGTATTTT. Its translation is CASSLTGTSTDTQYF.